This T cell receptor beta chain is drawn from a study of T-cell reconstitution after alpha-beta-depleted transplantation in children. This clonotype was picked up a small number of times. Its antigen is currently unknown. Preparation of the TCRbeta library involved a method that used unique molecular identifiers. TCRdb called the PCR reads again in MiXCR, with one record for every CDR3 protein. Seen here are fewer than 150,000 distinct CDR3 sequences, more than 20% observed once, and the top ten hold roughly 10%. The study's findings and limits: Fresh T-cell production supplied most of the T-cell counts and diversity seen one year after transplant. Surviving recipient cells, namely T cells and thymic progenitors, were the source of high day-60 TCRbeta diversity in some patients. About two months after transplant, alpha-beta T cells reportedly came from several hundred expanded graft clones.

The specimen was PBMCs, mostly from graft donor cells, collected 180 days after TCRalphabeta/CD19-depleted stem cell transplant. The receptor was derived from a male patient between 2 and 10 years old who had a stem cell transplant for chronic granulomatous disease, so the T cells may come from the graft donor.

CDR3 DNA sequence: TGTGCCAGCAGTTACCTCGGGGAGATGAACACCGGGGAGCTGTTTTTT. It specifies CASSYLGEMNTGELFF. V usage is TRBV6-5 and J usage is TRBJ2-2; D may be TRBD2 (5 bases). Trimming left V 2 bases short and J 1 base short, with 11 bases between. Germline V gene sequence: CDR1 MNHEY, CDR2 SVGAGI. There are 16 residues in the CDR3.